Sequencing of this TCR beta chain was carried out in a study of identical twins. cDNA molecules carried unique molecular identifiers, and template switching added a universal primer site. TCRdb fed the 5' RACE reads into MiXCR, producing one record per CDR3 protein. The sample consists of about 690,000 distinct CDR3 sequences, 6.1% of them appearing once. This CDR3 contains 19 residues. V was pared by 5 bases and J by 1 base, with 16 bases of the junction left unmatched. Germline values: CDR1 SGHAT, CDR2 FQDESV (reference sequence). With regard to this clonotype: Its antigen is not known.

Notes on the study in general: Some out-of-frame alpha sequences were shared by twins, and these showed excess low generation probability. Abundant beta clonotypes from cord blood had fewer insertions, unlike memory repertoires, which showed none.

The chain uses TRBV11-1 and TRBJ2-1, with 8 positions matching TRBD2. The sequence was collected from a man between 18 and 35 years old in good health. Input material: naive T cells sorted from blood. The CDR3: CASSQALAGWNPSYNEQFF. The CDR3 DNA is TGTGCCAGCAGCCAGGCGCTAGCGGGTTGGAATCCTTCCTACAATGAGCAGTTCTTC.